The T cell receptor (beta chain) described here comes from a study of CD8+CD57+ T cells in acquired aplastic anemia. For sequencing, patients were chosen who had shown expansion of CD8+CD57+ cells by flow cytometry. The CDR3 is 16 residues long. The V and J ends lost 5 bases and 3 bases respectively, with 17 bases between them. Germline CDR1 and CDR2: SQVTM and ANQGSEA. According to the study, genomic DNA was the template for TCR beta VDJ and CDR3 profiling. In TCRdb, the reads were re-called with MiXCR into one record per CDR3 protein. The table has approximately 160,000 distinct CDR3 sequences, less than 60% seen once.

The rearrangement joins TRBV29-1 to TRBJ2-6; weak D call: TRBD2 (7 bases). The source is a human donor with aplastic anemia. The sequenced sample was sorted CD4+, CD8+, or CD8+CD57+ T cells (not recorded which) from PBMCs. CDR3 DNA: TGCAGCGTTCGAGGGGGGGGTGCTTTTGGGGCCAACGTCCTGACTTTC. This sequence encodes CSVRGGGAFGANVLTF.